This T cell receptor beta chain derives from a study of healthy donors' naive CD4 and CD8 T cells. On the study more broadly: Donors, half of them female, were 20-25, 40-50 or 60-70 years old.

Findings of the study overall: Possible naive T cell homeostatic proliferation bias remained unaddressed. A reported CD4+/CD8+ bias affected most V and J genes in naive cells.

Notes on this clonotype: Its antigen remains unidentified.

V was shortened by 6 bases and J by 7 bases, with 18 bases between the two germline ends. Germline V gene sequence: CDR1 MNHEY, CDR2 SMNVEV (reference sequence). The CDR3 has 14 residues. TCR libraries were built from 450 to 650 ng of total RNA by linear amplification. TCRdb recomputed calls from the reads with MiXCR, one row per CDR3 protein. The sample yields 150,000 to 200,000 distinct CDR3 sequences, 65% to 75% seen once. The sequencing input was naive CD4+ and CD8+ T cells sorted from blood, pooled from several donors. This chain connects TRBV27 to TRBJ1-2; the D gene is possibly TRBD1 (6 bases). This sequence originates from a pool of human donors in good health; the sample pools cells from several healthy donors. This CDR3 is CASRNVASGVGYTF. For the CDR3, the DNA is TGTGCCAGCAGAAACGTGGCCTCAGGGGTTGGCTACACCTTC.